This TCR beta chain stems from a study of blood T cell repertoires in COVID-19. Study in general: Both acute and convalescent COVID-19 samples were obtained from the United States, Italy and Spain. PBMCs, B-cell-depleted T cells, or T cells were the source of the cDNA or gDNA that made up the material.

This clone was observed a single time. As handled by the study authors: Estimated nucleated cell counts came from reference gene primer amplification. Produced via immunoSEQ multiplex PCR; TCRdb's table is partial and in-frame only. Clone size and V and J calls were adopted from that table, with D and trimming inferred from the DNA. The repertoire holds under 250,000 clones, about 90% seen once, with around 5.9% in the top ten. The CDR3 covers 16 residues. CDR1 is SGHNT and CDR2 is YYREEE in the germline V gene (reference sequence). The V gene lost 4 bases and the J gene lost 1 base, with 17 bases spanning the gap.

The rearrangement uses TRBV5-4 and TRBJ1-2; TRBD1 is a possible D gene (6 bases). This receptor was taken from a man aged 55 to 70 with acute or convalescent COVID-19. Sequencing was carried out using peripheral blood. CDR3 protein: CASSLPPGELNYGYTF. For the CDR3, the DNA is TGTGCCAGCAGCCTGCCGCCAGGGGAGCTTAACTATGGCTACACCTTC.